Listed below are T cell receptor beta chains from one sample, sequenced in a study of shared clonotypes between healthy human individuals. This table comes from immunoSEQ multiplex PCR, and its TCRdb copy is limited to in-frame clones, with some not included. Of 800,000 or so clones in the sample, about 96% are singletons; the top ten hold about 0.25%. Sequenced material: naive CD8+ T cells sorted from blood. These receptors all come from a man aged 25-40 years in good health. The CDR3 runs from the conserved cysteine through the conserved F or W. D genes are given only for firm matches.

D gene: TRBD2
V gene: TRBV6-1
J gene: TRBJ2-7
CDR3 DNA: TGTGCCAGCAGTCCAACTAGCGGAGATACCTACGAGCAGTACTTC
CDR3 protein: CASSPTSGDTYEQYF

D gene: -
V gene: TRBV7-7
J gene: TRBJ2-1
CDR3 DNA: TGTGCTAGCAGCCCAGAAATAAGTAGATACAATGAGCAGTTCTTC
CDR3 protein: CASSPEISRYNEQFF

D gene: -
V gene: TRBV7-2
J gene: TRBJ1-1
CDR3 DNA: TGTGCCAGCAGCCCGTCCCTGGGGCGGAACACTGAAGCTTTCTTT
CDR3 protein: CASSPSLGRNTEAFF

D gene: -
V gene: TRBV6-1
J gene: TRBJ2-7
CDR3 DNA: TGTGCCAGCAGTGAAGCTTTTAAAGTTCTGGGAGTCCACGAGCAGTACTTC
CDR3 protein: CASSEAFKVLGVHEQYF

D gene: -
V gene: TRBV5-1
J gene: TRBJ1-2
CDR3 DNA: TGCGCCAGCAGCTTGAACCTTAACTATGGCTACACCTTC
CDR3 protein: CASSLNLNYGYTF

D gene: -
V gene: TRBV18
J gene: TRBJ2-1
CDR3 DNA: TGTGCCAGCTCACCGTTGAGAAGTGTTGAGCAGTTCTTC
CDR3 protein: CASSPLRSVEQFF

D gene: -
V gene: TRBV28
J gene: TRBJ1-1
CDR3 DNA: TGTGCCAGCAGTCCGAGACTGTACACTGAAGCTTTCTTT
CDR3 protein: CASSPRLYTEAFF

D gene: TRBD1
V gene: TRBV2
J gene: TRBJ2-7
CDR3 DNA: TGTGCCAGCAGCGAAGGCCCGACAGGGTACGAGCAGTACTTC
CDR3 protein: CASSEGPTGYEQYF

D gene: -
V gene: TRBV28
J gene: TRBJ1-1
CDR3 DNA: TGTGCCAGCAGTTTATGGGTGACCACTGAAGCTTTCTTT
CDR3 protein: CASSLWVTTEAFF

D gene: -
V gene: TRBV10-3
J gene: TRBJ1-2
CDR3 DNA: TGTGCCATCAGTGGAGAGGCGTGGGTACGCTATGGCTACACCTTC
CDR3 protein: CAISGEAWVRYGYTF

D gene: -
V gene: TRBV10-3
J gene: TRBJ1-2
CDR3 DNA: TGTGCCATCACGGGGGGGTTAGCTAACTATGGCTACACCTTC
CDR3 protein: CAITGGLANYGYTF

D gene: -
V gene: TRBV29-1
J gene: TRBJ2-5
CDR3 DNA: TGCAGCGGGCGGGGCTGGGAGAAGGAGACCCAGTACTTC
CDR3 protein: CSGRGWEKETQYF

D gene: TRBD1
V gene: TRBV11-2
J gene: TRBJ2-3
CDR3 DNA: TGTGCCAGCAGTTTCGGACAGGGGTACACAGATACGCAGTATTTT
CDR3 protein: CASSFGQGYTDTQYF

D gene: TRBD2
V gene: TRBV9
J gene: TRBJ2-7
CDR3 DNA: TGTGCCAGCAGCGTAGGGACTAGCCCGACCGAGCAGTACTTC
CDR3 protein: CASSVGTSPTEQYF

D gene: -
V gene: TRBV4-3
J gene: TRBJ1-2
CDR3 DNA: TGCGCCAGCAGCCAAGTTAAAACAAACTATGGCTACACCTTC
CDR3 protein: CASSQVKTNYGYTF

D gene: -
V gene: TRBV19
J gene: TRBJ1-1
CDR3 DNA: TGTGCCAGTAGTAGGGGGCGGCTTGAAGCTTTCTTT
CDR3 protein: CASSRGRLEAFF

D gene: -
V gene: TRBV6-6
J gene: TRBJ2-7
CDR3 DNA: TGTGCCAGCAGTTACACGGTCGAGGGAGGAAGCGAGCAGTACTTC
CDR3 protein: CASSYTVEGGSEQYF

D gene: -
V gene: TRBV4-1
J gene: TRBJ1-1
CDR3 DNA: TGCGCCAGCAGCCAAGCACAGATGAACACTGAAGCTTTCTTT
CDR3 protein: CASSQAQMNTEAFF

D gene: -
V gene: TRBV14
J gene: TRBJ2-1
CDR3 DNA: TGTGCCAGCAGCCGAAGTTACAATGAGCAGTTCTTC
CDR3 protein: CASSRSYNEQFF

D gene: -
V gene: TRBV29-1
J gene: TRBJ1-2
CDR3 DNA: TGCAGCGTGGGCAGCTCGACCTATGGCTACACCTTC
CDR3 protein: CSVGSSTYGYTF